A single T cell receptor beta chain is shown here with its context. Assay: immunoSEQ multiplex PCR; the TCRdb copy retains only in-frame clones and omits some. The sample has 12,000 to 15,000 clones; approximately 81% are singletons. The sample comes from a study of technical replicates of blood from a few donors. V was trimmed by 4 bases and J by 5 bases, leaving 11 bases between them. The CDR3 contains 14 residues. Germline CDR1 MNHNS, CDR2 SASEGT. V gene TRBV6-1 combines with J gene TRBJ2-2, with D possibly matching TRBD2 (6 bases). The receptor's source is a human donor in good health. Sequenced input: PBMCs. The CDR3 DNA reads as TGTGCCAGCAGTGGCGGGGCGGAAACCGGGGAGCTGTTTTTT. This translates into CASSGGAETGELFF.